These T cell receptor beta chains were read from a single sample in a study of blood T cell repertoires in COVID-19. The table came from immunoSEQ multiplex PCR; TCRdb's copy has only in-frame clones and leaves some out. The sample contains just over 150,000 clones, roughly 80% of which appear only once. Sequenced: peripheral blood. The receptors were gathered from a man in his 60s with acute or convalescent COVID-19. Each CDR3 is given without its conserved first and last residue. The D gene is left open where the match is weak. Not every row has a clone size; where given, it reads once, few, many or a size class.

>-|TRBV19|-|TRBJ2-7
ASSFNYEQY
>-|TRBV7-2|few|TRBJ2-1
ASSLIQVGNEQF
>TRBD1|TRBV19|-|TRBJ1-4
ASSRPIRDRTNEKLF
>TRBD2|TRBV27|few|TRBJ2-1
ASSFLPGTSGGPSSYNEQF
>TRBD1|TRBV18|-|TRBJ1-5
ASSPGQGENQPQH
>TRBD1|TRBV28|few|TRBJ1-2
ASSPGDRGSYGYT
>TRBD1|TRBV11-2|-|TRBJ2-4
ASSLVGTVKNIQY
>-|TRBV11-2|-|TRBJ2-7
ASAGIGGSYEEY
>TRBD1|TRBV24-1|once|TRBJ2-6
ATSAGGSGANVLT
>-|TRBV28|-|TRBJ2-7
ASSPRQYQGASYEQY
>TRBD1|TRBV3-1/TRBV3-2|few|TRBJ1-4
ASSQDGPGGAGWKLF
>-|TRBV3-1/TRBV3-2|-|TRBJ2-7
ASSPRLVPLEQY
>-|TRBV19|-|TRBJ2-1
ASRRGSSYNEQF
>-|TRBV4-1|-|TRBJ1-2
ASSQEVLSSYGYT
>-|TRBV5-5|-|TRBJ1-1
ASSLGIGVGTEAF
>-|TRBV28|-|TRBJ1-1
ASSPPPGGTEAF
>-|TRBV6-6|-|TRBJ2-2
ASRQATGELF